The 2 T cell receptor beta chains below were found in one sample sequenced in a study of radiotherapy plus CTLA-4 blockade in lung cancer. Measured with immunoSEQ multiplex PCR; TCRdb has only the in-frame clones, and not every one. The sample shows some 90,000 clones, approximately 84% of them seen only once. Sample: peripheral blood, taken from a patient treated with radiotherapy plus ipilimumab. The receptors were sampled from a human donor with non-small cell lung cancer who had a partial response to radiotherapy plus ipilimumab.

This clone was recorded a few times. The chain uses TRBV19 and TRBJ1-1; TRBD1 agrees at 10 bases. After removal of 8 bases from V and 5 bases from J, the junction contained 5 bases not matched to a gene. Looked up from germline, CDR1 is LNHDA and CDR2 is SQIVND (reference sequence). The CDR3 is made up of 13 amino acids. The CDR3 DNA sequence: TGTGCCAGTCGTGACAGGGGGCCGACTGAAGCTTTCTTT. It is translated as CASRDRGPTEAFF.

This chain connects TRBV6-5 to TRBJ2-1; weak D call: TRBD2 (6 bases). Deletions cut 1 base from V and 4 bases from J, with 14 bases between. The CDR3 sequence is 16 residues long. The V gene's germline CDR1 is MNHEY and CDR2 SVGAGI. The CDR3 loop reads CASSYLDGSMYNEQFF. In nucleotides, the CDR3 is TGTGCCAGCAGTTACTTGGACGGGAGTATGTACAATGAGCAGTTCTTC.